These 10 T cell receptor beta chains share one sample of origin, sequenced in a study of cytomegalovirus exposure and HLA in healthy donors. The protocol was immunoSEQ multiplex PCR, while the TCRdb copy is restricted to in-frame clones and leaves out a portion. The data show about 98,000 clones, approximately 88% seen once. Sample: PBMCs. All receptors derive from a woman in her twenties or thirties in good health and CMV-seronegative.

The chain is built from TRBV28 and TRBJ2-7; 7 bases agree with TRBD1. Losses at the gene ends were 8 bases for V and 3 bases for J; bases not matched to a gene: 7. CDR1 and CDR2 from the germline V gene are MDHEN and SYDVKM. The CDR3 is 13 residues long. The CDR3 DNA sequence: TGTGCCAGCGACTCGGGACAGATCTACGAGCAGTACTTC. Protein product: CASDSGQIYEQYF.

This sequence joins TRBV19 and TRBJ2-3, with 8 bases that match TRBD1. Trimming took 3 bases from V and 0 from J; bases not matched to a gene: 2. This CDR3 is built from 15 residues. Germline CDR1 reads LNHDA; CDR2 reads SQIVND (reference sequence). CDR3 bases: TGTGCCAGTAGTATCGGGGACAGGAGCACAGATACGCAGTATTTT. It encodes CASSIGDRSTDTQYF.

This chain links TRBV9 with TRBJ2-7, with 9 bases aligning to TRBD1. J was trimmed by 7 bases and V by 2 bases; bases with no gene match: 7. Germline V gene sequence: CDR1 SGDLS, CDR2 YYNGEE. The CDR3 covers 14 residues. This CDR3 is CASSVWTGEGEQYF. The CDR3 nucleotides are TGTGCCAGCAGCGTTTGGACAGGGGAGGGAGAGCAGTACTTC.

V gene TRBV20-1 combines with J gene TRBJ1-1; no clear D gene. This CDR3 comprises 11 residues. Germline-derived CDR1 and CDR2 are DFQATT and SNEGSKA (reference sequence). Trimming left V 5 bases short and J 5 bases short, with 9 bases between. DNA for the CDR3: TGCAGTGCTTCCTCCAGGACTGAAGCTTTCTTT. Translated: CSASSRTEAFF.

CDR3 sequence (DNA): TGTGCCAGCAGCCCATCGTACGGCGAGCAGTACTTC. It is translated as CASSPSYGEQYF. The rearrangement uses TRBV28 and TRBJ2-7; D not resolved. In germline, CDR1 is MDHEN, CDR2 SYDVKM. This CDR3 has 12 residues. V was cut by 6 bases and J by 6 bases, with 12 bases left in between. The full variable domain, with the rest looked up from reference TRBV28 and TRBJ2-7, is DVKVTQSSRYLVKRTGEKVFLECVQDMDHENMFWYRQDPGLGLRLIYFSYDVKMKEKGDIPEGYSVSREKKERFSLILESASTNQTSMYLCASSPSYGEQYFGPGTRLTVT.

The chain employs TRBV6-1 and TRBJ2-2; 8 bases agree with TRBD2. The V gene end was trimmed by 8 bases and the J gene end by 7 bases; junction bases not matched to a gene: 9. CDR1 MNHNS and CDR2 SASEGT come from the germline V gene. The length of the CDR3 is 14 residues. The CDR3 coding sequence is TGTGCCAGCGTCCGAACCGGGACTAGCGGGGAGCTGTTTTTT. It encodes CASVRTGTSGELFF.

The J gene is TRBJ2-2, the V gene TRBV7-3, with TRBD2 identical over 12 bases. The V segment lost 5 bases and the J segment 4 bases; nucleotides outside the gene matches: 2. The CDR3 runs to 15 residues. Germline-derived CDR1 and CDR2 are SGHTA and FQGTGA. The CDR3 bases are TGTGCCAGCAGCCAGACTAGCGGGGGCACCGGGGAGCTGTTTTTT. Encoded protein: CASSQTSGGTGELFF.

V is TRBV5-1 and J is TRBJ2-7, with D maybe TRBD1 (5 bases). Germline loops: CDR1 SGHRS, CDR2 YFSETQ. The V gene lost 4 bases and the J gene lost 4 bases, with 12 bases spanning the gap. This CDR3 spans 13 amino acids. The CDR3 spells CASSLRQTYEQYF. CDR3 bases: TGCGCCAGCAGCCTTAGACAGACTTACGAGCAGTACTTC.

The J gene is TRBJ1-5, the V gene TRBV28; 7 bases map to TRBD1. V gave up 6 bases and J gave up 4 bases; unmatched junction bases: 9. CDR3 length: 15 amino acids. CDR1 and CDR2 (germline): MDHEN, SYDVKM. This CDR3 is CASSSGGQTNQPQHF. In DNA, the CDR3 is TGTGCCAGCAGCTCAGGGGGACAAACTAATCAGCCCCAGCATTTT.

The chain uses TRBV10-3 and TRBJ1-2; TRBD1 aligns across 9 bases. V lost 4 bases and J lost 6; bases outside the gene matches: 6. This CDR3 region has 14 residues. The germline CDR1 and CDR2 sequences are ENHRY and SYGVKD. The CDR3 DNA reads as TGTGCCATCAGTGGCCTCGGGACAGGGAATGGCTACACCTTC. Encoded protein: CAISGLGTGNGYTF.